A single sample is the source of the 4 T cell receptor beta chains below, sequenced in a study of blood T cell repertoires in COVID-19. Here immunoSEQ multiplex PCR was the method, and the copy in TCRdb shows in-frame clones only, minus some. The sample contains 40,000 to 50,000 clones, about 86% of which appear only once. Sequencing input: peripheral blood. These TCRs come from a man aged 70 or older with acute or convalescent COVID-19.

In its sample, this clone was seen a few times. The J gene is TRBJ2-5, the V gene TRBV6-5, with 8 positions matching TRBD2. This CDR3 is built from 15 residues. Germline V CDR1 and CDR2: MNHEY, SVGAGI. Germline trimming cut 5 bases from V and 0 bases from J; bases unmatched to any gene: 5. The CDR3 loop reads CASSTLAGYQETQYF. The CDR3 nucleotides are TGTGCCAGCAGTACTTTAGCGGGGTACCAAGAGACCCAGTACTTC.

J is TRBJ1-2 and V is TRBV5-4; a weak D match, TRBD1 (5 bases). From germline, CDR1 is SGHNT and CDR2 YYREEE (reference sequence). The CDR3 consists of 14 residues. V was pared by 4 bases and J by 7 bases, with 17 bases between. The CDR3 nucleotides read TGTGCCAGCAGCGAAGGGGTGTTTGTTAGTGGCTACACCTTC. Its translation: CASSEGVFVSGYTF.

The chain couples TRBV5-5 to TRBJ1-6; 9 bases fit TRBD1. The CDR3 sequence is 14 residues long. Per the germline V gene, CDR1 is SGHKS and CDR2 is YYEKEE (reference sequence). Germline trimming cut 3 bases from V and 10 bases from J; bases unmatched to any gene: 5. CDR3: CASSWDRVESPLHF. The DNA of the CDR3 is TGTGCCAGCAGCTGGGACAGGGTGGAATCACCCCTCCACTTT.

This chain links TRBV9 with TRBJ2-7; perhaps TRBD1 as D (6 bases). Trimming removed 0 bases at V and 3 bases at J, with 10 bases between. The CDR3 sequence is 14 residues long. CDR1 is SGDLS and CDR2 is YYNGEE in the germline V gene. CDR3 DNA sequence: TGTGCCAGCAGCGTAGGTACAGGGAACTACGAGCAGTACTTC. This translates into CASSVGTGNYEQYF.